This TCR beta chain is drawn from a study of radiation and T cells in renal cell carcinoma. Study overall: Nephrectomy followed 15 Gy stereotactic body radiation by 4 weeks.

This CDR3 contains 15 residues. Germline CDR1 reads SGHRS; CDR2 reads YFSETQ. V was cut by 0 bases and J by 2 bases, with 11 bases left in between. Time point in this sample: blood 2 weeks post-SBRT. Indicated treatment: 15 Gy SBRT to primary tumor, nephrectomy 4 weeks later. This renal cell carcinoma was of the clear cell type. The data were produced by immunoSEQ multiplex PCR, yet TCRdb's version contains in-frame clones alone and is incomplete. Counted here are some 72,000 clones, 82% occurring once; the ten biggest clones make up roughly 6%. The genes are TRBV5-1 and TRBJ2-5, with unresolved D. Material: blood, obtained from a patient whose treatment included radiotherapy and nephrectomy. The sequence came from a man aged 55 to 70 with renal cell carcinoma. DNA for the CDR3: TGCGCCAGCAGCTTGGAGCTGGCAGGTCAAGAGACCCAGTACTTC. Encoded protein: CASSLELAGQETQYF.